A selection of T cell receptor beta chains follows, all from one sample in a study of CD8+ T cells in alopecia areata. Here immunoSEQ multiplex PCR was the method, and the copy in TCRdb shows in-frame clones only, minus some. The sample includes roughly 150,000 clones, approximately 60% seen only once; the top ten take just over 35%. Source material: CD8+ T cells sorted from blood. These receptors were obtained from a human donor in good health. The CDR3 runs from the conserved cysteine through the conserved F or W. The order of the fields is J gene, D gene, clone size, V gene, CDR3 DNA, CDR3 protein. A D gene is named only where the DNA matches it firmly. Only some rows state a clone size, as once, few, many or a class for expanded clones.

j_call: TRBJ1-3; d_call: NA; clone_size: NA; v_call: TRBV27; cdr3_nt: TGTGCCAGCAGTTTGTCAGGGAGGGGAAACACCATATATTTT; cdr3_aa: CASSLSGRGNTIYF
j_call: TRBJ2-7; d_call: NA; clone_size: NA; v_call: TRBV11-2; cdr3_nt: TGTGCCAGCAGCTTAGGGGGGACTGCGTACGAGCAGTACTTC; cdr3_aa: CASSLGGTAYEQYF
j_call: TRBJ2-7; d_call: NA; clone_size: NA; v_call: TRBV11-2; cdr3_nt: TGTGCCAGCACCGGAATGGACGTACCCTACGAGCAGTACTTC; cdr3_aa: CASTGMDVPYEQYF
j_call: TRBJ2-7; d_call: NA; clone_size: once; v_call: TRBV10-2; cdr3_nt: TGCGCCAGCAGTGAGACAGGGTACGAGCAGTACTTC; cdr3_aa: CASSETGYEQYF
j_call: TRBJ1-5; d_call: NA; clone_size: NA; v_call: TRBV7-9; cdr3_nt: TGTGCCAGCAGCTTTTCCGGGGGCAATCAGCCCCAGCATTTT; cdr3_aa: CASSFSGGNQPQHF
j_call: TRBJ2-3; d_call: TRBD2; clone_size: NA; v_call: TRBV29-1; cdr3_nt: TGCAGCGTTGAAGTCGTACTAGCGGAATCCTACGGGGATACGCAGTATTTT; cdr3_aa: CSVEVVLAESYGDTQYF
j_call: TRBJ2-7; d_call: NA; clone_size: NA; v_call: TRBV7-9; cdr3_nt: TGTGCCAGCAGCCCCCGACTAATGGGTTACGAGCAGTACTTC; cdr3_aa: CASSPRLMGYEQYF
j_call: TRBJ1-2; d_call: TRBD1; clone_size: NA; v_call: TRBV27; cdr3_nt: TGTGCCAGCAGTTACGCCGGGACAGGGGCACTGACTAACTATGGCTACACCTTC; cdr3_aa: CASSYAGTGALTNYGYTF
j_call: TRBJ2-6; d_call: NA; clone_size: NA; v_call: TRBV29-1; cdr3_nt: TGCAGCGTTGAGGCCCGCGGAGCCCCCGGGGCCAACGTCCTGACTTTC; cdr3_aa: CSVEARGAPGANVLTF
j_call: TRBJ2-5; d_call: NA; clone_size: NA; v_call: TRBV2; cdr3_nt: TGTGCCAGCGTTATCCAAGAGACCCAGTACTTC; cdr3_aa: CASVIQETQYF
j_call: TRBJ2-5; d_call: NA; clone_size: NA; v_call: TRBV5-1; cdr3_nt: TGCGCCAGCAGCTTGTCGGGGGCCGATCAAGAGACCCAGTACTTC; cdr3_aa: CASSLSGADQETQYF
j_call: TRBJ2-1; d_call: NA; clone_size: NA; v_call: TRBV4-1; cdr3_nt: TGCGCCAGCAGCCAACTCTTAGCGCCAGACCAACGGGAGCAGTTCTTC; cdr3_aa: CASSQLLAPDQREQFF
j_call: TRBJ1-2; d_call: NA; clone_size: NA; v_call: TRBV27; cdr3_nt: TGTGCCACCTTCGACAGTAACTATGGCTACACCTTC; cdr3_aa: CATFDSNYGYTF
j_call: TRBJ2-5; d_call: TRBD2; clone_size: NA; v_call: TRBV5-1; cdr3_nt: TGCGCCAGCAGTGGACTAGCGGGAGGGACGCTGGAGACCCAGTACTTC; cdr3_aa: CASSGLAGGTLETQYF
j_call: TRBJ2-1; d_call: NA; clone_size: few; v_call: TRBV29-1; cdr3_nt: TGCAGCGTTGAAGGGGCCTATTCCTACAATGAGCAGTTCTTC; cdr3_aa: CSVEGAYSYNEQFF
j_call: TRBJ2-2; d_call: NA; clone_size: NA; v_call: TRBV30; cdr3_nt: TGTGCCTGGAGTCCCAGGGCCGGGGAGCTGTTTTTT; cdr3_aa: CAWSPRAGELFF
j_call: TRBJ1-2; d_call: NA; clone_size: once; v_call: TRBV18; cdr3_nt: TGTGCCAGCTCATCGACGGAGACTAACTATGGCTACACCTTC; cdr3_aa: CASSSTETNYGYTF
j_call: TRBJ2-5; d_call: TRBD1; clone_size: NA; v_call: TRBV29-1; cdr3_nt: TGCAGCGTGACTGGACAGGGCCTATGGGAGACCCAGTACTTC; cdr3_aa: CSVTGQGLWETQYF
j_call: TRBJ2-1; d_call: NA; clone_size: NA; v_call: TRBV11-2; cdr3_nt: TGTGCCAGCAGCACCTCGACCCTTTTGGGGGAGCAGTTCTTC; cdr3_aa: CASSTSTLLGEQFF
j_call: TRBJ1-1; d_call: TRBD1; clone_size: NA; v_call: TRBV4-1; cdr3_nt: TGCGCCAGTCGGGGACAGGGGAACACTGAAGCTTTCTTT; cdr3_aa: CASRGQGNTEAFF
j_call: TRBJ2-7; d_call: TRBD2; clone_size: NA; v_call: TRBV9; cdr3_nt: TGTGCCAGCAGCGTAGACAATAGCGGGAGCCCCTACGAGCAGTACTTC; cdr3_aa: CASSVDNSGSPYEQYF
j_call: TRBJ2-2; d_call: NA; clone_size: NA; v_call: TRBV29-1; cdr3_nt: TGCAGCGTGGAGTCGTGGAGTCTGGACAACCCGAACACCGGGGAGCTGTTTTTT; cdr3_aa: CSVESWSLDNPNTGELFF
j_call: TRBJ2-2; d_call: TRBD2; clone_size: NA; v_call: TRBV27; cdr3_nt: TGTGCCAGCAGTCCACCCGGGACTAGCCGGGCCGGGGAGCTGTTTTTT; cdr3_aa: CASSPPGTSRAGELFF
j_call: TRBJ2-3; d_call: NA; clone_size: few; v_call: TRBV30; cdr3_nt: TGTGCCTGGAGTATAGGTGGGGGAGATACGCAGTATTTT; cdr3_aa: CAWSIGGGDTQYF
j_call: TRBJ1-2; d_call: NA; clone_size: NA; v_call: TRBV29-1; cdr3_nt: TGCAGCGTTGAATCGGGGAGGCAGACGTCAAGGGGCTACACCTTC; cdr3_aa: CSVESGRQTSRGYTF
j_call: TRBJ2-7; d_call: NA; clone_size: few; v_call: TRBV29-1; cdr3_nt: TGCAGCGTTGTAAGCCGAACAGACTACGAGCAGTACTTC; cdr3_aa: CSVVSRTDYEQYF
j_call: TRBJ2-1; d_call: NA; clone_size: few; v_call: TRBV11-2; cdr3_nt: TGTGCCAGCAGCTTAGGGGCCTACGTCGAGCAGTTCTTC; cdr3_aa: CASSLGAYVEQFF
j_call: TRBJ1-2; d_call: NA; clone_size: NA; v_call: TRBV7-9; cdr3_nt: TGTGCCAGCAGCTTAGACGAGGAGGGGATCGGCTACACCTTC; cdr3_aa: CASSLDEEGIGYTF
j_call: TRBJ2-3; d_call: NA; clone_size: few; v_call: TRBV11-2; cdr3_nt: TGTGCCAGCAGCCCCGTCTTGGCAGATACGCAGTATTTT; cdr3_aa: CASSPVLADTQYF
j_call: TRBJ2-1; d_call: TRBD2; clone_size: NA; v_call: TRBV12-5; cdr3_nt: TGTGCTAGTGCCCTCTCGTCTAGCGGACACAATGAGCAGTTCTTC; cdr3_aa: CASALSSSGHNEQFF
j_call: TRBJ1-2; d_call: TRBD1; clone_size: NA; v_call: TRBV29-1; cdr3_nt: TGCAGCGTTAAAACAGGGGCTAACTATGGCTACACCTTC; cdr3_aa: CSVKTGANYGYTF
j_call: TRBJ2-7; d_call: TRBD1; clone_size: NA; v_call: TRBV25-1; cdr3_nt: TGTGCCAGCAGTGGCGCTTGGGACAGCTACGAGCAGTACTTC; cdr3_aa: CASSGAWDSYEQYF
j_call: TRBJ1-5; d_call: TRBD1; clone_size: NA; v_call: TRBV9; cdr3_nt: TGTGCCAGCAGTGAAACAGGGGGCAGTCAGCCCCAGCATTTT; cdr3_aa: CASSETGGSQPQHF
j_call: TRBJ1-2; d_call: NA; clone_size: NA; v_call: TRBV6-5; cdr3_nt: TGTGCCAGCAGACCCGGGATCGTCTATGGCTACACCTTC; cdr3_aa: CASRPGIVYGYTF
j_call: TRBJ1-1; d_call: TRBD1; clone_size: NA; v_call: TRBV29-1; cdr3_nt: TGCAGCGTTGCATATGGGACAGGGGACACTGAAGCTTTCTTT; cdr3_aa: CSVAYGTGDTEAFF
j_call: TRBJ2-3; d_call: NA; clone_size: NA; v_call: TRBV30; cdr3_nt: TGTGCCTGGAGTGTTGGAACAGATACGCAGTATTTT; cdr3_aa: CAWSVGTDTQYF
j_call: TRBJ2-7; d_call: NA; clone_size: NA; v_call: TRBV27; cdr3_nt: TGTGCCAGCAGTCCTCAGTGGCTGAACGAGCAGTACTTC; cdr3_aa: CASSPQWLNEQYF
j_call: TRBJ2-2; d_call: TRBD2; clone_size: NA; v_call: TRBV9; cdr3_nt: TGTGCCAGCAGCGGTCCTAGCGGAGTCACCGGGGAGCTGTTTTTT; cdr3_aa: CASSGPSGVTGELFF
j_call: TRBJ2-7; d_call: NA; clone_size: NA; v_call: TRBV5-1; cdr3_nt: TGCGCCAGCAGCTTTGGTAATCCCAACGAGCAGTACTTC; cdr3_aa: CASSFGNPNEQYF
j_call: TRBJ2-6; d_call: NA; clone_size: NA; v_call: TRBV12-5; cdr3_nt: TGTGCTAGTGGCCAGCTCCCGGGACTCAACTCTGGGGCCAACGTCCTGACTTTC; cdr3_aa: CASGQLPGLNSGANVLTF
j_call: TRBJ2-3; d_call: NA; clone_size: NA; v_call: TRBV5-4; cdr3_nt: TGTGCCAGCAGCTTGACCCTAGCGCCCACAGATACGCAGTATTTT; cdr3_aa: CASSLTLAPTDTQYF
j_call: TRBJ1-2; d_call: TRBD1; clone_size: few; v_call: TRBV29-1; cdr3_nt: TGCAGCGGGGATACAGGGGACTCTGGCTACACCTTC; cdr3_aa: CSGDTGDSGYTF
j_call: TRBJ2-1; d_call: NA; clone_size: few; v_call: TRBV9; cdr3_nt: TGTGCCAGCAGCGCGAGTATAACGGGTGAGCAGTTCTTC; cdr3_aa: CASSASITGEQFF
j_call: TRBJ1-1; d_call: NA; clone_size: NA; v_call: TRBV11-2; cdr3_nt: TGTGCCAGCAGCTTGGGCACTAGCACTGAAGCTTTCTTT; cdr3_aa: CASSLGTSTEAFF
j_call: TRBJ1-2; d_call: TRBD1; clone_size: few; v_call: TRBV6-4; cdr3_nt: TGTGCCAGCAGTCAGGGGACAGGGGACTACACCTTC; cdr3_aa: CASSQGTGDYTF